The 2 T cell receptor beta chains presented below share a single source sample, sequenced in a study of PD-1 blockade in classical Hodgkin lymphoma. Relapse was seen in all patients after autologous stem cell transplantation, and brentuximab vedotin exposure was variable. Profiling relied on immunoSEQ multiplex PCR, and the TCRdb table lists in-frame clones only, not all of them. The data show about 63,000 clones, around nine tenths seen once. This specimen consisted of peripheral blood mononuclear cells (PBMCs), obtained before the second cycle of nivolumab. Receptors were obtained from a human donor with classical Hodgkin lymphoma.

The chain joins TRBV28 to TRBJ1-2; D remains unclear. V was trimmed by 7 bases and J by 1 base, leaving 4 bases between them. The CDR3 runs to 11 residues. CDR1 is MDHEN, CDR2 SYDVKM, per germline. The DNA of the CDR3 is TGTGCCAGCAAAGTTAACTATGGCTACACCTTC. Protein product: CASKVNYGYTF.

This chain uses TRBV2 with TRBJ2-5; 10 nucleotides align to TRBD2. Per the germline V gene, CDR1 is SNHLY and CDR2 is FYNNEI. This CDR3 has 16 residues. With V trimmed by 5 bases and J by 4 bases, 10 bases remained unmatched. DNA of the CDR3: TGTGCCAGCAGTCCATTTAGCGGGGGGACGGGAGAGACCCAGTACTTC. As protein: CASSPFSGGTGETQYF.